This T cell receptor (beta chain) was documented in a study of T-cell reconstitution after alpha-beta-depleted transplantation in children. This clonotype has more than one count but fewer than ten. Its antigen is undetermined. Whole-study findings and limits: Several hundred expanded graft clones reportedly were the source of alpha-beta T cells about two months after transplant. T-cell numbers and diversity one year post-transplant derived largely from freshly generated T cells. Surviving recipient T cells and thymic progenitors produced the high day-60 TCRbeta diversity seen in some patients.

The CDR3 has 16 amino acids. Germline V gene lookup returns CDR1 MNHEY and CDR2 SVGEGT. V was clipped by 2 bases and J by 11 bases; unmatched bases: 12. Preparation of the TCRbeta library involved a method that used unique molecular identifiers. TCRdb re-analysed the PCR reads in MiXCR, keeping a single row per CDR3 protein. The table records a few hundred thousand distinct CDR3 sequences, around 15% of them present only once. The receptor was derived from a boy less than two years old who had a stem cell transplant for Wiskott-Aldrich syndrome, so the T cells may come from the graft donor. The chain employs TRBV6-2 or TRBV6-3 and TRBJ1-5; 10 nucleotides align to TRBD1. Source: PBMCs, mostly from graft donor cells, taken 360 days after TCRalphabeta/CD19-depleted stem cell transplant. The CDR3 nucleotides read TGTGCCAGCAGTTACCCTACGGGACAGGGGCACGGGGCCCAGCATTTT. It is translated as CASSYPTGQGHGAQHF.